These 15 T cell receptor beta chains originate from one sample sequenced in a study of graft-versus-host responses after intestinal transplantation. Here immunoSEQ multiplex PCR was the method, and the copy in TCRdb shows in-frame clones only, minus some. The sample contains around 20,000 clones, roughly 92% of which appear only once. The sample was PBMCs, taken roughly 260 days after intestinal transplant. Every receptor here comes from a human patient who received an intestinal transplant, so some T cells may come from the graft donor.

The V gene is TRBV5-6, the J gene TRBJ1-6; D call uncertain. This CDR3 region has 15 residues. Trimming pared 4 bases from V and 8 bases from J, leaving 16 bases between. Germline CDR1 is SGHDT and CDR2 is YYEEEE. The CDR3 protein is CASSPRDVYYSPLHF. The CDR3 DNA is TGTGCCAGCAGCCCCCGCGACGTATACTATTCACCCCTCCACTTT.

The rearrangement links TRBV11-2 to TRBJ2-3; 8 bases are a match to TRBD2. CDR1 is SGHAT, CDR2 FQNNGV, per germline. Trimming at V came to 3 bases and at J to 0 bases, leaving 8 bases not matched to a gene. The CDR3 extends over 17 amino acids. CDR3 sequence (DNA): TGTGCCAGCAGCTTTTTCCCCTCTAGCGGGAGCACAGATACGCAGTATTTT. As protein: CASSFFPSSGSTDTQYF.

The chain employs TRBV19 and TRBJ2-3; tentatively, D is TRBD1 (6 bases). Trimming shortened V by 0 bases and J by 4 bases, and 8 bases separated the two germline ends. From germline, CDR1 is LNHDA and CDR2 SQIVND (reference sequence). The CDR3 runs to 14 residues. The CDR3 DNA sequence: TGTGCCAGTAGTATAGATGGGGGCCCAGATACGCAGTATTTT. Translated: CASSIDGGPDTQYF.

The V call is TRBV28, the J call TRBJ2-3, with a weak D call TRBD1 (6 bases). The V gene's germline CDR1 is MDHEN and CDR2 SYDVKM. CDR3 size: 15 residues. V was pared by 0 bases and J by 3 bases, with 10 bases between. The CDR3 spells CASSLWRQGTDTQYF. CDR3 nucleotide sequence: TGTGCCAGCAGTTTATGGAGGCAGGGGACAGATACGCAGTATTTT. The full variable domain, rest sourced from reference TRBV28 and TRBJ2-3, is DVKVTQSSRYLVKRTGEKVFLECVQDMDHENMFWYRQDPGLGLRLIYFSYDVKMKEKGDIPEGYSVSREKKERFSLILESASTNQTSMYLCASSLWRQGTDTQYFGPGTRLTVL.

This clone has just one count. The chain is built from TRBV7-9 and TRBJ1-1; 11 positions agree with TRBD1. There are 16 residues in the CDR3. Germline loops: CDR1 SEHNR, CDR2 FQNEAQ (reference sequence). V was clipped by 5 bases and J by 4 bases; unmatched bases: 9. The CDR3 sequence is CASSPEAGTGGTEAFF. CDR3 nucleotide sequence: TGTGCCAGCAGCCCAGAGGCCGGGACAGGGGGCACTGAAGCTTTCTTT. The variable domain in full, completed from reference TRBV7-9 and TRBJ1-1, reads DTGVSQNPRHKITKRGQNVTFRCDPISEHNRLYWYRQTLGQGPEFLTYFQNEAQLEKSRLLSDRFSAERPKGSFSTLEIQRTEQGDSAMYLCASSPEAGTGGTEAFFGQGTRLTVV.

This clone showed up just a few times. V is TRBV30 and J is TRBJ1-5; D not certain. The length of the CDR3 is 13 residues. Germline-derived CDR1 and CDR2 are GTSNPN and SVGIG (reference sequence). The germline V and J ends were trimmed by 0 bases and 1 base, with 4 bases remaining between them. CDR3 nucleotides: TGTGCCTGGAGTGTAAAAAGCAATCAGCCCCAGCATTTT. Translated, it gives CAWSVKSNQPQHF.

V usage is TRBV7-8 and J usage is TRBJ2-1, with 7 bases aligning to TRBD2. The trim removed 0 bases at V and 8 bases at J, leaving 4 bases unmatched. CDR3 length: 14 amino acids. CDR1 is SGHVS, CDR2 FQNEAQ, per germline. The CDR3 coding sequence is TGTGCCAGCAGCTTAGCGGGAGGGTTTGATGAGCAGTTCTTC. Translation gives CASSLAGGFDEQFF. Full variable domain (rest looked up from reference TRBV7-8 and TRBJ2-1): GAGVSQSPRYKVAKRGQDVALRCDPISGHVSLFWYQQALGQGPEFLTYFQNEAQLDKSGLPSDRFFAERPEGSVSTLKIQRTQQEDSAVYLCASSLAGGFDEQFFGPGTRLTVL.

This clone occurred once. The V gene is TRBV5-1, the J gene TRBJ2-5; 8 bases match TRBD1. Losses at the gene ends were 5 bases for V and 1 base for J; bases not matched to a gene: 4. This CDR3 has 14 residues. Looked up from germline, CDR1 is SGHRS and CDR2 is YFSETQ. The CDR3 coding sequence is TGCGCCAGCAGAACCGGGACAGGCCAAGAGACCCAGTACTTC. This encodes CASRTGTGQETQYF.

The V gene is TRBV6-5, the J gene TRBJ1-5; no definite D call. The V and J ends lost 0 bases and 3 bases respectively, with 6 bases between them. The germline V gene encodes CDR1 MNHEY and CDR2 SVGAGI. CDR3 length equals 14 residues. The CDR3 DNA reads as TGTGCCAGCAGTTACTCGAACCTCAATCAGCCCCAGCATTTT. Encoded protein: CASSYSNLNQPQHF.

V and J are TRBV5-4 and TRBJ2-1; 7 bases fit TRBD2. The CDR3 consists of 14 residues. Per germline, CDR1 SGHNT and CDR2 YYREEE (reference sequence). With V trimmed by 2 bases and J by 4 bases, 3 bases remained unmatched. The CDR3 here is CASSFRAGYNEQFF. The CDR3 DNA is TGTGCCAGCAGCTTTCGAGCGGGATACAATGAGCAGTTCTTC.

The chain recombines TRBV5-6 with TRBJ2-7; 7 bases are a match to TRBD1. CDR3 size: 14 residues. V lost 4 bases to trimming and J lost 3 bases; unmatched junction nucleotides: 7. Per germline, CDR1 SGHDT and CDR2 YYEEEE. The CDR3 reads CASSPPGQDYEQYF. The CDR3 DNA reads TGTGCCAGCAGCCCGCCCGGACAGGACTACGAGCAGTACTTC.

The chain carries TRBV6-1 and TRBJ2-1; 7 bases map to TRBD2. V lost 3 bases, J lost 8 bases, and 10 bases stayed unmatched. The germline V gene has CDR1 MNHNS and CDR2 SASEGT. The CDR3 contains 15 residues. Here the CDR3 DNA reads TGTGCCAGCAGTGATTGGGAGGGCGAAGGCTATGAGCAGTTCTTC. It codes for CASSDWEGEGYEQFF.

The chain couples TRBV7-6 to TRBJ2-1; maybe TRBD2 (6 bases). The V end lost 3 bases, the J end lost 2 bases, and 14 bases lay between the germline ends. The CDR3 is 16 residues long. In germline, CDR1 is SGHVS, CDR2 FNYEAQ. This chain's CDR3 is CASSFFGASAYNEQFF. In nucleotides, the CDR3 is TGTGCCAGCAGCTTCTTCGGGGCTAGCGCCTACAATGAGCAGTTCTTC.

This clone was detected once. The rearrangement links TRBV6-1 to TRBJ2-2; maybe TRBD1 (6 bases). V dropped 5 bases and J dropped 4 bases, with 17 bases sitting between them. Germline lookup yields CDR1 MNHNS and CDR2 SASEGT. The CDR3 consists of 16 residues. The CDR3 spells CASSQGAGDSTGELFF. For the CDR3, the DNA is TGTGCCAGCAGTCAAGGAGCAGGGGATTCCACCGGGGAGCTGTTTTTT.

The rearrangement uses TRBV5-8 and TRBJ2-7; TRBD2 is a possible D gene (6 bases). This CDR3 is built from 14 residues. Deletions cut 1 base from V and 5 bases from J, with 13 bases between. The germline V gene encodes CDR1 SGHTS and CDR2 YDEGEE. The CDR3 loop is CASSLFGGANEQYF. CDR3 bases: TGTGCCAGCAGCTTGTTTGGAGGGGCCAACGAGCAGTACTTC.